The TCR beta chain under discussion was sequenced for a study of blood T cells in healthy people across ages. Broader study findings: Expanded clonotype shifts may have been confounded, as the donors had an unknown CMV status.

The CDR3 is 16 amino acids. Germline lookup yields CDR1 MGHRA and CDR2 YSYEKL. V was shortened by 0 bases and J by 4 bases, with 14 bases between the two germline ends. Through a sample-barcoded 5' primer and a J-beta primer mix, a second PCR was run for about 6 to 12 cycles. With 12 random nucleotides, a template-switch adaptor tagged each individual cDNA molecule. TCRdb used MiXCR to reprocess the 5' RACE reads, holding one entry per CDR3 protein. The repertoire holds about 650,000 distinct CDR3 sequences, with 52% as singletons. This clonotype was observed at least ten times. Its specificity is not known.

Specimen: blood. V usage is TRBV4-1 and J usage is TRBJ2-3, with D perhaps given as TRBD1 or TRBD2 (6 bases each). This receptor was taken from an elderly woman in good health. CDR3 in DNA: TGCGCCAGCAGCCAAGAGGGACTGGGGGCGGCAGATACGCAGTATTTT. It yields the protein CASSQEGLGAADTQYF.